This T cell receptor beta chain was sequenced during a study of graft-versus-host responses after intestinal transplantation (dated by TCRdb to the early 2020s). The study in broad terms: The transplants that recipients got were multivisceral, liver-intestinal, or isolated intestinal. Alloreactive clones were identified by sequencing pre-transplant mixed lymphocyte reaction products and comparing them with unstimulated pre-transplant donor and recipient T cells. After intestinal transplantation, graft-versus-host and host-versus-graft alloreactive T cell clones in the graft, circulation and bone marrow were tracked using bulk TCR-beta CDR3 sequencing. A peak of at least 4% donor T cells among recipient peripheral blood mononuclear cells was the definition used for donor T cell macrochimerism. Rather than going through the commercial service, samples from a few later patients were sequenced in-house on an Illumina MiSeq and processed with MiXCR. Every recipient was given anti-thymocyte globulin induction, then maintenance tacrolimus and steroids for about three years. The cohort enrolled about two dozen intestinal transplant recipients including one retransplant, and a few patients lacking pretransplant specimens were excluded.

Explained via the paper, the time point label denotes: cells obtained before transplantation from donor or recipient. CD3+CD4+ and CD3+CD8+ populations were FACS-sorted from unstimulated pre-transplant donor and recipient cells taken from spleen or lymph nodes. V is trimmed back by 3 bases and J by 4 bases, and the junction contains 6 bases that no gene match accounts for. From its cysteine to its phenylalanine, the CDR3 spans 17 amino acids. Only the CDR3 DNA stays, 51 bases, in frame from base 1. CDR1 and CDR2 are drawn from the germline V gene: MDHEN, SYDVKM. Comments on this clone: Its antigen remains unidentified. No per-base quality is available; no much larger clone lies one base away.

Overall study outcomes, separate from this receptor: High GvH to HvG T cell clonal ratios were observed in the allografts of patients with donor T cell macrochimerism. Conclusions were limited by the relatively low number and heterogeneity of intestinal transplant patients. Early after transplant, peak levels of circulating GvH clones were found to be associated with declines in HvG clones. GvH clones were found in recipient bone marrow, and some of the GvH clones appeared earlier in ileal mucosa or blood, which is consistent with an intestinal mucosal origin.

The receptor library was made with the immunoSEQ multiplex PCR assay. For most patients, genomic DNA was isolated using the Qiagen DNeasy Blood and Tissue Kit and was shipped frozen to Adaptive Biotechnologies for TCR sequencing. Adaptive Biotechnologies carried out high-throughput TCR-beta CDR3 sequencing of genomic DNA for most patients. The authors processed their data as follows. Adaptive's ImmunoSEQ software supplied the TCR sequencing data for 15 to 20 patients, while MiXCR and VDJtools were used to process three other patients. To correct CD4 versus CD8 sorting errors, any sequence found in both subsets at a frequency ratio below 5:1 was removed. CDR3 nucleotide sequences shared between donor and recipient were removed because the origin of such sequences could not be assigned. To be classed as alloreactive, a clone needed at least 2-fold expansion over unstimulated cells and a minimum CFSE-low frequency of 0.002% (template counts) or 0.001% (read counts). Clones were considered mappable if detected in sequenced pre-transplant spleen, lymph node, or MLR CFSE-low populations of the donor or recipient. The cumulative frequency of alloreactive clones was calculated as a percentage of all sequences, weighted by copy number. TCRdb provides this immuneACCESS table in a form limited to in-frame rearrangements. Some clones are lacking; in checked studies, under half of them reflect an unresolved V gene, and why the rest are absent is not known. Clonal size and the V and J genes are those of that table, whereas D and trimming came from the DNA. The sample yields fewer than 90,000 clones; 94% were counted once. About 0.2% of the sample is in the top ten clones.

The starting material was unstimulated CD4+ T cells sorted from spleen or lymph node cells, obtained before transplant. This chain is built from TRBV28 and TRBJ1-6, with 10 middle bases fitting TRBD1. The clonotype was recovered from a human donor who was the organ donor for an intestinal transplant. The sequenced DNA: TGTGCCAGCAGTTTGGGCGGACAGGGGGGGTATAATTCACCCCTCCACTTT. Its coded protein is CASSLGGQGGYNSPLHF.